The rows below give T cell receptor beta chains drawn from one sample of a study of low-dose radiotherapy and immunotherapy resistance in tumors. TCRdb used MiXCR to reprocess the reads, holding one entry per CDR3 protein. The sample shows around 60,000 distinct CDR3 sequences, around a quarter of them seen only once. Sequenced material: PBMCs, taken after low-dose radiotherapy plus immunotherapy. The receptors were gathered from a male donor with prostate cancer. CDR3s include the opening cysteine and the closing phenylalanine or tryptophan. A D gene is named only where the DNA matches it firmly. Not every row has a clone size; where given, it reads once, few, many or a size class.

V: TRBV6-2/TRBV6-3
J: TRBJ1-4
D: TRBD1
size: many
DNA: TGTGCCAGCAGTGAGGGGGCAGGAAATGAAAAACTGTTTTTT
CDR3: CASSEGAGNEKLFF

V: TRBV5-8
J: TRBJ2-1
D: TRBD2
size: many
DNA: TGTGCCAGCAGCCCGGGACTAGCTTACAATGAGCAGTTCTTC
CDR3: CASSPGLAYNEQFF

V: TRBV18
J: TRBJ2-2
D: TRBD1
size: many
DNA: TGTGCCAGCTCCCAGCGACAGGGTTCAACCGGGGAGCTGTTTTTT
CDR3: CASSQRQGSTGELFF

V: TRBV2
J: TRBJ2-7
D: NA
size: once
DNA: TGTGCCAGCAGGGCGGGGATCCACGAGCAGTACTTC
CDR3: CASRAGIHEQYF

V: TRBV27
J: TRBJ1-2
D: TRBD1
size: NA
DNA: TGTGCCAGCAGTTTTCGCCGGGACAGGGTTGGCTACACCTTC
CDR3: CASSFRRDRVGYTF

V: TRBV19
J: TRBJ2-6
D: NA
size: NA
DNA: TGTGCCAGTAGTATAGATCGTGCGACTGCGGACTCTGGGGCCAACGTCCTGACTTTC
CDR3: CASSIDRATADSGANVLTF

V: TRBV6-2/TRBV6-3
J: TRBJ1-2
D: NA
size: many
DNA: TGTGCCAGCACCACAACCGGGACGCCCTATGGCTACACCTTC
CDR3: CASTTTGTPYGYTF

V: TRBV6-2/TRBV6-3
J: TRBJ2-7
D: NA
size: many
DNA: TGTGCCAGCAGGACCGACAGGCTCTCCGAGCAGTACTTC
CDR3: CASRTDRLSEQYF

V: TRBV27
J: TRBJ2-7
D: NA
size: many
DNA: TGTGCCAGCAGTTCTACTTCCACAACCGTTTCCTACGAGCAGTACTTC
CDR3: CASSSTSTTVSYEQYF

V: TRBV14
J: TRBJ1-1
D: NA
size: many
DNA: TGTGCCAGCAGCCAGCTGGTAATGAACACTGAAGCTTTCTTT
CDR3: CASSQLVMNTEAFF

V: TRBV28
J: TRBJ1-5
D: NA
size: many
DNA: TGTGCCAGCATCAGGGATAGCAATCAGCCCCAGCATTTT
CDR3: CASIRDSNQPQHF

V: TRBV20-1
J: TRBJ2-7
D: NA
size: many
DNA: TGCAGTGCTAGCTTCGGTGCCGCCTACGAGCAGTACTTC
CDR3: CSASFGAAYEQYF

V: TRBV7-2
J: TRBJ1-6
D: NA
size: many
DNA: TGTGCCAGCAGCTTTCAGAGGTCACCCCTCCACTTT
CDR3: CASSFQRSPLHF

V: TRBV5-1
J: TRBJ2-7
D: NA
size: few
DNA: TGCGCCAGCAGTTCAGGACAGAGCACGGTACAAATCGAGCAGTACTTC
CDR3: CASSSGQSTVQIEQYF

V: TRBV10-3
J: TRBJ2-7
D: NA
size: many
DNA: TGTGCCATCAGTGAAACGATCTCCTACGAGCAGTACTTC
CDR3: CAISETISYEQYF

V: TRBV28
J: TRBJ2-3
D: NA
size: NA
DNA: TGTGCCTCCCGACTGAGTGCAGATACGCAGTATTTT
CDR3: CASRLSADTQYF

V: TRBV6-1
J: TRBJ1-5
D: TRBD1
size: many
DNA: TGTGCCAGCAACCCGACAGGGTCAAACCAGCCCCAGCATTTT
CDR3: CASNPTGSNQPQHF

V: TRBV12-3/TRBV12-4
J: TRBJ1-6
D: NA
size: NA
DNA: TGTGCCAGCAGTGGGGGGGACACCTATAATTCACCCCTCCACTTT
CDR3: CASSGGDTYNSPLHF

V: TRBV25-1
J: TRBJ2-7
D: NA
size: many
DNA: TGTGCCAGCAGTGCCCAGGATCCTACCTACGAGCAGTACTTC
CDR3: CASSAQDPTYEQYF

V: TRBV30
J: TRBJ2-6
D: NA
size: few
DNA: TGTGCCTGGAATAGGGCGAGCTCTGGGGCCAACGTCCTGACTTTC
CDR3: CAWNRASSGANVLTF

V: TRBV5-5
J: TRBJ1-2
D: NA
size: NA
DNA: TGCGCCAGCAGTACAGAAAACTATGGCTACACCTTC
CDR3: CASSTENYGYTF

V: TRBV14
J: TRBJ2-1
D: NA
size: many
DNA: TGTGCCAGCAGCCAACTAAGGGGTTACGAGCAGTTCTTC
CDR3: CASSQLRGYEQFF

V: TRBV5-1
J: TRBJ2-1
D: TRBD2
size: many
DNA: TGCGCCAGCAGTCCTCTAGCGGAATACAATGAGCAGTTCTTC
CDR3: CASSPLAEYNEQFF

V: TRBV9
J: TRBJ2-7
D: NA
size: many
DNA: TGTGCCAGCAGCCAACATAGGATCCTTTACGAGCAGTACTTC
CDR3: CASSQHRILYEQYF

V: TRBV20-1
J: TRBJ2-7
D: TRBD2
size: many
DNA: TGCAGTGCTCTCTCTAGCGGGGGGGCCGGCTCCTACGAGCAGTACTTC
CDR3: CSALSSGGAGSYEQYF

V: TRBV11-2
J: TRBJ2-1
D: TRBD2
size: many
DNA: TGTGCCAGCAGCTTAACCCTAGCGGGGGGACTAAGCTCCTACAATGAGCAGTTCTTC
CDR3: CASSLTLAGGLSSYNEQFF

V: TRBV12-3/TRBV12-4
J: TRBJ2-6
D: NA
size: many
DNA: TGTGCCAGCAGAATTTCCGGGGCCAACGTCCTGACTTTC
CDR3: CASRISGANVLTF

V: TRBV12-3/TRBV12-4
J: TRBJ2-6
D: TRBD1
size: many
DNA: TGTGCCAGCAGTTTTGGGGTCTGGGACAGGGGGTTCTCTGGGGCCAACGTCCTGACTTTC
CDR3: CASSFGVWDRGFSGANVLTF

V: TRBV5-1
J: TRBJ2-7
D: NA
size: many
DNA: TGCGCCAGCAGCCTACAGGAGAGCTCCTACGAGCAGTACTTC
CDR3: CASSLQESSYEQYF

V: TRBV6-1
J: TRBJ2-7
D: NA
size: NA
DNA: TGTGCCAGCAGTTACCTCCACGAGCAGTACTTC
CDR3: CASSYLHEQYF

V: TRBV28
J: TRBJ1-2
D: NA
size: NA
DNA: TGTGCCAGCACCGAATCAGACAGGAGGTCGTATGGCTACACCTTC
CDR3: CASTESDRRSYGYTF

V: TRBV27
J: TRBJ2-7
D: TRBD2
size: few
DNA: TGTGCCAGCAGTTTTGGGGCTAGCGGGCTCTACGAGCAGTACTTC
CDR3: CASSFGASGLYEQYF

V: TRBV5-1
J: TRBJ2-1
D: TRBD2
size: many
DNA: TGCGCCAGCAGCCCCCAGGGGCTAGCGGGAGTGGGTACCTACAATGAGCAGTTCTTC
CDR3: CASSPQGLAGVGTYNEQFF

V: TRBV6-1
J: TRBJ2-7
D: TRBD2
size: many
DNA: TGTGCCAGCAGTGTCGGGTCTAGCGGGACCTACGAGCAGTACTTC
CDR3: CASSVGSSGTYEQYF

V: TRBV19
J: TRBJ2-7
D: NA
size: NA
DNA: TGTGCCAGTAGTCGTAGGAGCGAGCAGTACTTC
CDR3: CASSRRSEQYF